Shown below are 9 T cell receptor beta chains from a single sample sequenced in a study of T cells in Graves' hyperthyroidism and ophthalmopathy. Regions amplified from RNA transcripts were the TCR beta CDR3 regions. RT-PCR in the first round (using the HTBI primer set) targeted the TCR CDR3. TCRdb itself ran the multiplex PCR reads through MiXCR, one entry per CDR3 protein. The data show about 400,000 distinct CDR3 sequences, with 15% seen just once and approximately 29% held by the top ten. The sequenced sample was blood. All receptors derive from a woman in her twenties or thirties with Graves' hyperthyroidism.

The CDR3 protein is CSVEVGTGATYEQYF. The CDR3 DNA reads as TGCAGCGTTGAAGTGGGGACAGGGGCAACCTACGAGCAGTACTTC. The rearrangement joins TRBV29-1 to TRBJ2-7, with 10 bases matching TRBD1. CDR3 length equals 15 residues. V trimming: 1 base; J trimming: 2 bases; junction bases outside the gene matches: 5. The V gene's germline CDR1 is SQVTM and CDR2 ANQGSEA.

The table lists this clonotype with many counts. This chain links TRBV6-1 with TRBJ2-5; D not resolved. This CDR3 has 14 amino acids. V lost 8 bases to trimming and J lost 2 bases, with 15 bases between them. Germline V lookup: CDR1 MNHNS, CDR2 SASEGT. The chain's CDR3 is CASLPRHSQETQYF. CDR3 nucleotides: TGTGCCAGCCTTCCCCGGCACAGTCAAGAGACCCAGTACTTC.

This clonotype turned up a few times. This rearrangement joins TRBV4-1 to TRBJ2-2, with D unclear. Germline V gives CDR1 MGHRA, CDR2 YSYEKL. The CDR3 spans 15 residues. V was cut by 2 bases and J by 1 base, with 8 bases left in between. The CDR3 bases are TGCGCCAGCAGCCAATACGGGCAGAACACCGGGGAGCTGTTTTTT. Translation gives CASSQYGQNTGELFF.

This clonotype showed up just a few times. V usage is TRBV19 and J usage is TRBJ2-7, with unresolved D. There are 12 residues in the CDR3. The germline gives CDR1 LNHDA, CDR2 SQIVND (reference sequence). V dropped 5 bases and J dropped 10 bases, with 15 bases sitting between them. In DNA, the CDR3 is TGTGCCAGTAGTGAAACCTTCGGCCGACAGTACTTC. As protein: CASSETFGRQYF.

Many counts were recorded for this clonotype. The chain uses TRBV12-3 or TRBV12-4 and TRBJ1-5; no definite D call. V was trimmed by 3 bases and J by 8 bases, leaving 5 bases between them. The CDR3 is made up of 11 amino acids. The CDR3 sequence is CASSLREPQHF. The CDR3 DNA is TGTGCCAGCAGTTTGCGGGAGCCCCAGCATTTT.

The sample holds many counts of this clonotype. The V call is TRBV6-1, the J call TRBJ1-4, with no clear D. The CDR3 length is 15 residues. The V end lost 1 base, the J end lost 3 bases, and 9 bases lay between the germline ends. CDR1 MNHNS and CDR2 SASEGT come from the germline V gene. As DNA, the CDR3 is TGTGCCAGCAGTGAAGGGTCCGTTGCTAATGAAAAACTGTTTTTT. It is translated as CASSEGSVANEKLFF.

This clonotype was observed many times. V is TRBV11-2 and J is TRBJ1-1; D is perhaps TRBD1 (5 bases). CDR3 size: 11 residues. The ends were cut back, 4 bases at V and 11 bases at J, with 11 bases in the middle. Germline V gene lookup returns CDR1 SGHAT and CDR2 FQNNGV. Written as DNA, the CDR3 is TGTGCCAGCAGCTCAGGGTTTCACGCTTTCTTT. This codes for CASSSGFHAFF.

The chain combines TRBV28 with TRBJ1-1, with D perhaps matching TRBD1 (6 bases). Germline V lookup: CDR1 MDHEN, CDR2 SYDVKM. The ends were cut back, 4 bases at V and 7 bases at J, with 25 bases in the middle. The CDR3 is made up of 17 amino acids. Here the CDR3 reads CASSSSKGGPGEDEAFF. The DNA of the CDR3 is TGTGCCAGCAGTTCTTCAAAAGGGGGGCCCGGGGAGGATGAAGCTTTCTTT.

This clonotype appeared many times. The V and J genes are TRBV30 and TRBJ1-2, with 12 bases matching TRBD1. The CDR3 is 14 residues long. CDR1 and CDR2 (germline): GTSNPN, SVGIG (reference sequence). Losses at the gene ends were 2 bases for V and 4 bases for J; bases not matched to a gene: 2. CDR3 region: CAWSKGQGAYGYTF. DNA of the CDR3: TGTGCCTGGAGTAAGGGACAGGGGGCCTATGGCTACACCTTC.